The rows below give T cell receptor beta chains drawn from one sample of a study of blood T cells in healthy people across ages. TCRdb reprocessed the 5' RACE reads via MiXCR and lists one record per CDR3 protein. The sample records approximately 960,000 distinct CDR3 sequences, 25% to 35% being singletons. These same records also appear under a second study, on T cells of mothers and their children.

Sequenced material: blood. These receptors all stem from a woman aged 40 to 50 in good health. Each CDR3 is given with its conserved first and last residue. The D gene is left open where the match is weak. Part of the rows lack a size; the others show once, few, many or a class for expanded clones.

d_call j_call v_call clone_size cdr3_nt cdr3_aa
. TRBJ2-1 TRBV6-6 many TGTGCCAGCAGTTACTCGGCTATCGAGAATAGTTACAATGAGCAGTTCTTC CASSYSAIENSYNEQFF
. TRBJ2-1 TRBV20-1 . TGCAGTGCTAGAGACCTCGCTCAGAGTTACAATGAGCAGTTCTTC CSARDLAQSYNEQFF
. TRBJ2-7 TRBV28 few TGTGCCAGCAGTTTATTAACATCTCGAACCTACGAGCAGTACTTC CASSLLTSRTYEQYF
. TRBJ2-5 TRBV6-2/TRBV6-3 . TGTGCCAGCAGTTACGCCCGGGAAAGTCTCCAAGAGACCCAGTACTTC CASSYARESLQETQYF
. TRBJ1-5 TRBV6-2/TRBV6-3 . TGTACCAGCAGGATTGGGACGGAGATTCAGCCCCAGCATTTT CTSRIGTEIQPQHF
. TRBJ2-5 TRBV7-2 many TGTGCCAGCAGCTTAGGTTGGGGGCGACAAGAGACCCAGTACTTC CASSLGWGRQETQYF
TRBD1 TRBJ2-2 TRBV5-1 few TGCGCCAGCAGCGGACGGACAGGGACCACCGGGGAGCTGTTTTTT CASSGRTGTTGELFF
TRBD1 TRBJ2-1 TRBV18 few TGTGCCAGCTCACCACGCGACAGGGGCTGGAATGAGCAGTTCTTC CASSPRDRGWNEQFF
. TRBJ2-4 TRBV7-2 . TGTGCCAGCAGCTCCCGACCCAGGGTATCTGGGACCTCCATTCAGTACTTC CASSSRPRVSGTSIQYF
. TRBJ1-5 TRBV12-3/TRBV12-4 . TGTACCAGCAGTTGGGGCAGAAATCAGCCCCAGCATTTT CTSSWGRNQPQHF
TRBD1 TRBJ1-2 TRBV12-3/TRBV12-4 . TGTGCCAGCAGCCTACAGGGGTACAACTATGGCTACACCTTC CASSLQGYNYGYTF
. TRBJ1-3 TRBV29-1 few TGCAGCGTTCGCCTTGAAAACACCATATATTTT CSVRLENTIYF
TRBD1 TRBJ1-2 TRBV6-6 many TGTGCCAGCAGTCCACAGGGGCCGAGCTATGGCTACACCTTC CASSPQGPSYGYTF
. TRBJ2-2 TRBV7-2 few TGTGCCAGCAGTAGGGACCTAATGAACACCGGGGAGCTGTTTTTT CASSRDLMNTGELFF
. TRBJ2-4 TRBV20-1 . TGCAGTGCACCGGGGGTGGACATTCAGTACTTC CSAPGVDIQYF
. TRBJ2-5 TRBV9 many TGTGCCAGCAGCGTAGATGTTGGGGAGACCCAGTACTTC CASSVDVGETQYF
. TRBJ1-3 TRBV12-3/TRBV12-4 . TGTGCCAGCAGCCCAGGGAAGGGTTTATCTGGAAACACCATATATTTT CASSPGKGLSGNTIYF
. TRBJ2-7 TRBV27 few TGTGCCAGCAGTTTATCGGGACAAGGGGCCTTCGGCTACGAGCAGTACTTC CASSLSGQGAFGYEQYF
. TRBJ1-3 TRBV4-1 . TGCGCCAGCAGCCAAGATCCTAGGGCAGGCCACTCTGGAAACACCATATATTTT CASSQDPRAGHSGNTIYF
. TRBJ2-7 TRBV10-3 few TGTGCCATCACCGCGTCCGTGCGTTCAGGCGAGCAGTACTTC CAITASVRSGEQYF
TRBD2 TRBJ2-1 TRBV7-2 . TGTGCCAGCAGCAGAAGCGGGGGGAGCAATGAGCAGTTCTTC CASSRSGGSNEQFF
. TRBJ1-1 TRBV27 . TGTGCCAGCAGTAGCTTTGGAGGGGGCACTGAAGCTTTCTTT CASSSFGGGTEAFF
TRBD2 TRBJ2-1 TRBV24-1 few TGTGCCACCGGCGGGACTAGCGGGGATTACAATGAGCAGTTCTTC CATGGTSGDYNEQFF
. TRBJ2-3 TRBV29-1 . TGCAGCGTTGAAGGGGAGGCGCTGGGCTTTACAGATACGCAGTATTTT CSVEGEALGFTDTQYF
TRBD1 TRBJ2-7 TRBV28 many TGTGCCAGCAGTTTCACCCGGACAGGAGAGGACTCCTACGAGCAGTACTTC CASSFTRTGEDSYEQYF
. TRBJ2-2 TRBV7-3 many TGTGCCAGCAGCCCAAAGGACGATACCGGGGAGCTGTTTTTT CASSPKDDTGELFF
. TRBJ2-3 TRBV5-1 . TGCGCCAGCAGCTTGGCGGACTCCCCGAGCACAGATACGCAGTATTTT CASSLADSPSTDTQYF
. TRBJ1-1 TRBV9 few TGTGCCAGCAGCGTGGAGTTCGAGAACACTGAAGCTTTCTTT CASSVEFENTEAFF
. TRBJ2-1 TRBV6-1 . TGTGCCAGCAGTGAACCGGAAAAAGGGATGCAGTTCTTC CASSEPEKGMQFF
. TRBJ2-3 TRBV9 . TGTGCCAGCAGCTCGCACGGGGGCAGCACAGATACGCAGTATTTT CASSSHGGSTDTQYF
TRBD2 TRBJ2-5 TRBV4-1 many TGCGCCAGCAGCCAAGAGACTAGCGGGGGCCAAGAGACCCAGTACTTC CASSQETSGGQETQYF